The present T cell receptor beta chain was sequenced within a study of regulatory T cells in long-lasting Graves disease. The time point here: newly diagnosed GD, antithyroid drugs for less than 3 months. Extracted RNA from PBMCs served as the source of the TCR library. Library construction for TCR beta used iRepertoire HTBI primers and Arm-PCR of CDR3 regions. TCRdb passed the multiplex PCR reads through MiXCR, listing each CDR3 protein once. The repertoire holds 400,000 to 500,000 distinct CDR3 sequences, under 15% seen once, with 16% in the top ten. Only a few counts were recorded for this clonotype. Germline CDR1 is SEHNR and CDR2 is FQNEAQ (reference sequence). V lost 1 base and J lost 3; bases outside the gene matches: 4. The CDR3 loop spans 16 amino acids. The same specimen was also included in a second study, on T cells in Graves' hyperthyroidism and ophthalmopathy. From that report: Stable disease denoted Graves' hyperthyroidism without ophthalmopathy progression within 18 months.

This chain uses TRBV7-9 with TRBJ2-1; 9 bases align to TRBD1. This clonotype was obtained from a woman aged 30 to 39 with Graves disease. Here the sequenced sample was peripheral blood mononuclear cells (PBMCs), taken at new diagnosis, from a patient treated with antithyroid drugs. The CDR3 here is CASSLGGTGFYNEQFF. The DNA for the CDR3 is TGTGCCAGCAGCTTAGGGGGGACAGGGTTCTACAATGAGCAGTTCTTC.